This T cell receptor (beta chain) was sequenced for a study of PD-L1 blockade in urothelial cancer. Across the whole study: Atezolizumab 1,200 mg was given intravenously every 3 weeks, starting 2014. Blood samples had a median of 141,255 T cells, 80,000 to 85,000 unique TCRs, and clonality roughly 0.088. Study-level points and caveats: Clones that were tumor-associated expanded more in the blood of durable-benefit patients at 3 weeks.

Profiled with immunoSEQ multiplex PCR; TCRdb holds only in-frame clones, not every one. This sample carries about 38,000 clones, about 85% of them seen once, and the ten largest clones take around 15%. The time point is: pretreatment peripheral blood. The patients had locally advanced or metastatic urothelial carcinoma. With regard to this clone: Its antigen is unidentified.

V was cut by 3 bases and J by 7 bases, with 18 bases left in between. The CDR3 loop spans 16 amino acids. Germline V CDR1 and CDR2: MDHEN, SYDVKM. V usage is TRBV28 and J usage is TRBJ1-4; tentatively, D is TRBD1 (5 bases). The starting material was PBMCs, obtained around atezolizumab (anti-PD-L1) treatment. This receptor was obtained from a man aged 80 or over with urothelial cancer. The CDR3 spells CASSFPRPGGSEKLFF. DNA of the CDR3: TGTGCCAGCAGTTTTCCCAGACCGGGGGGAAGTGAAAAACTGTTTTTT. Supplemented by reference TRBV28 and TRBJ1-4, the full variable domain reads DVKVTQSSRYLVKRTGEKVFLECVQDMDHENMFWYRQDPGLGLRLIYFSYDVKMKEKGDIPEGYSVSREKKERFSLILESASTNQTSMYLCASSFPRPGGSEKLFFGSGTQLSVL.